Detailed here is one T cell receptor (beta chain). This entry is derived from a study of blood T cell repertoires in COVID-19. Overall study context: Sites across the United States, Italy and Spain contributed samples from acute and convalescent COVID-19. Sources were T cells, B-cell-depleted T cells, or PBMCs; the material itself was cDNA or gDNA.

Trimming removed 10 bases from V and 6 bases from J; junction bases left unmatched: 19. CDR3 length: 16 amino acids. Germline CDR1 reads ENHRY; CDR2 reads SYGVKD. Original analysis: The assay estimated nucleated cells by amplifying reference gene primers. TCRdb's copy holds only in-frame clones and misses some; the assay was immunoSEQ multiplex PCR. Clone size and V and J calls were adopted from that table, with D and trimming inferred from the DNA. The sample records roughly 100,000 clones, around 74% being singletons. The sequence derives from a woman aged 70-85 years with acute or convalescent COVID-19. V usage is TRBV10-3 and J usage is TRBJ1-2, with TRBD1 matching 8 bases. Material for sequencing was peripheral blood. CDR3 sequence reads: CATGGSGGAQRNGYTF. The CDR3 DNA is TGTGCCACCGGAGGGTCAGGGGGCGCACAAAGGAATGGCTACACCTTC.